This T cell receptor (beta chain) came from a study of CD8+CD57+ T cells in acquired aplastic anemia. Study summary: Yields of DNA that came from sorted CD4+ and CD8+ cells averaged about 3.4 ug.

Investigators profiled TCR beta VDJ and CDR3 from genomic DNA template. TCRdb reprocessed the reads with MiXCR, giving one entry per CDR3 protein. The sample yields about 180,000 distinct CDR3 sequences, about 45% seen once. Previously, flow cytometry had revealed CD8+CD57+ cell expansion in the patients chosen for sequencing. Therapy had not been given to patients before blood sampling. With V trimmed by 4 bases and J by 0 bases, 2 bases remained unmatched. The CDR3 has 13 residues. Germline CDR1 and CDR2: SQVTM and ANQGSEA. Source material: sorted CD4+, CD8+, or CD8+CD57+ T cells (not recorded which) from PBMCs. The TCR originated in a human donor with aplastic anemia. This sequence joins TRBV29-1 and TRBJ1-1; 7 bases match TRBD1. DNA of the CDR3: TGCAGCGTTGGAGGGGGCGTGAACACTGAAGCTTTCTTT. Translated, it gives CSVGGGVNTEAFF.